Following are 18 T cell receptor beta chains from one sample sequenced in a study of cytomegalovirus exposure and HLA in healthy donors. Vbeta (60) and Jbeta (13) primers were used in the PCR. The method was immunoSEQ multiplex PCR; TCRdb's version includes in-frame clones alone and lacks a portion of them. The sample carries roughly 290,000 clones, about four fifths recorded once. Sequencing was done on a sample of PBMCs. The receptors come from a girl between 2 and 10 years old in good health and CMV-seronegative.

CDR3 DNA: TGTGCCAGCAGTGAAGGGACAGGGACCTCAGCTTTCTTT. Its translation: CASSEGTGTSAFF. This rearrangement joins TRBV2 to TRBJ1-1; 8 nucleotides agree with TRBD1. The CDR3 sequence is 13 residues long. Looked up from germline, CDR1 is SNHLY and CDR2 is FYNNEI. V lost 1 base to trimming and J lost 10 bases; unmatched junction nucleotides: 5.

This rearrangement joins TRBV9 to TRBJ1-3, with unresolved D. CDR3 length: 14 amino acids. V gave up 7 bases and J gave up 4 bases, with 15 bases separating them. Germline-derived CDR1 and CDR2 are SGDLS and YYNGEE. This chain's CDR3 is CASSPMSLGNTIYF. The CDR3 bases are TGTGCCAGCTCCCCTATGTCGCTCGGAAACACCATATATTTT.

The V call is TRBV7-2, the J call TRBJ2-7, with 11 positions matching TRBD2. The germline gives CDR1 SGHTA, CDR2 FQGNSA. V shed 5 bases and J 3 bases; nucleotides not matched to a gene: 9. The CDR3 covers 16 residues. The CDR3 coding sequence is TGTGCCAGCAGCGCGACTAGCGGGGCAAATAACTACGAGCAGTACTTC. Translation gives CASSATSGANNYEQYF.

The V call is TRBV18, the J call TRBJ1-1; D might be TRBD1 (5 bases). V lost 3 bases, J lost 4 bases, and 15 bases lay in between. The CDR3 extends over 15 amino acids. Germline loops: CDR1 KGHSH, CDR2 LQKENI. Here the CDR3 reads CASSPSQGRVTEAFF. CDR3 bases: TGTGCCAGCTCACCGTCTCAGGGAAGGGTCACTGAAGCTTTCTTT.

The gene calls are TRBV6-5 and TRBJ1-6; D gene uncertain. Germline V gives CDR1 MNHEY, CDR2 SVGAGI. The germline V and J ends were trimmed by 7 bases and 4 bases, with 14 bases remaining between them. The CDR3 extends over 15 amino acids. This CDR3 reads CASKAVEGYNSPLHF. The DNA for the CDR3 is TGTGCCAGCAAAGCGGTGGAGGGATATAATTCACCCCTCCACTTT.

V usage is TRBV7-6 and J usage is TRBJ1-1, with 9 nucleotides matching TRBD1. V lost 2 bases to trimming and J lost 0 bases; unmatched junction nucleotides: 4. This CDR3 contains 16 residues. Germline CDR1 reads SGHVS; CDR2 reads FNYEAQ. This CDR3 reads CASSLRTGAMNTEAFF. CDR3 in DNA: TGTGCCAGCAGCTTAAGGACAGGGGCCATGAACACTGAAGCTTTCTTT.

V usage is TRBV7-6 and J usage is TRBJ2-7, with 10 nucleotides matching TRBD1. CDR1 is SGHVS and CDR2 is FNYEAQ in the germline V gene. The CDR3 contains 16 residues. J was trimmed by 5 bases and V by 0 bases; bases with no gene match: 7. CDR3 sequence reads: CASSLAGTGERHEQYF. CDR3 nucleotides: TGTGCCAGCAGCTTAGCGGGGACAGGGGAACGCCACGAGCAGTACTTC.

The chain carries TRBV14 and TRBJ1-2; D is unclear. Looked up from germline, CDR1 is SGHDN and CDR2 is FVKESK. Trimming stripped 1 base from V and 8 bases from J, with 23 bases between. This CDR3 is built from 17 residues. CDR3 region: CASSQVPVVGSPRGYTF. In nucleotides, the CDR3 is TGTGCCAGCAGCCAAGTGCCAGTGGTGGGGAGCCCGAGAGGCTACACCTTC.

The J gene is TRBJ2-2, the V gene TRBV25-1; D is perhaps TRBD2 (5 bases). CDR3 length: 15 amino acids. CDR1 MGHDK and CDR2 SYGVNS come from the germline V gene. V lost 2 bases to trimming and J lost 6 bases, with 13 bases between them. CDR3: CASSEVGLASGELFF. Here the CDR3 DNA reads TGTGCCAGCAGTGAAGTGGGTCTAGCTTCCGGGGAGCTGTTTTTT.

Of note for this clone: Other DNA sequences in the same sample also yield this CDR3. This sequence joins TRBV5-1 and TRBJ1-1, with D maybe TRBD1 (5 bases). CDR1 is SGHRS, CDR2 YFSETQ, per germline. The CDR3 has 13 residues. The germline V and J ends were trimmed by 4 bases and 2 bases, with 9 bases remaining between them. The CDR3 loop is CASSGGGNTEAFF. The CDR3 DNA reads as TGCGCCAGCAGCGGGGGGGGAAACACTGAAGCTTTCTTT.

The chain employs TRBV4-1 and TRBJ2-1, with 8 bases fitting TRBD2. V trimming: 3 bases; J trimming: 12 bases; junction bases outside the gene matches: 10. The germline V gene encodes CDR1 MGHRA and CDR2 YSYEKL. CDR3 length: 14 amino acids. The CDR3 sequence: CASSHQGSGRRQFF. Written as DNA, the CDR3 is TGCGCCAGCAGCCATCAGGGGAGCGGGAGAAGGCAGTTCTTC.

The rearrangement joins TRBV27 to TRBJ2-3, with 8 bases identical to TRBD1. CDR1 is MNHEY and CDR2 is SMNVEV in the germline V gene (reference sequence). CDR3 size: 15 residues. J lost 2 bases, V lost 8 bases, and 9 bases had no gene match. DNA of the CDR3: TGTGCCAGCGGACCGGGACAGGCGGCCACAGATACGCAGTATTTT. Translating gives CASGPGQAATDTQYF.

The chain is built from TRBV18 and TRBJ1-1; D not resolved. Germline CDR1 is KGHSH and CDR2 is LQKENI. The CDR3 length is 12 residues. Trimming took off 2 bases at V and 4 bases at J, with 5 bases between the two ends. CDR3 protein: CASSPGSTEAFF. The CDR3 bases are TGTGCCAGCTCACCAGGGAGCACTGAAGCTTTCTTT.

This clone was seen a single time. The gene calls are TRBV6-5 and TRBJ2-7, with D possibly TRBD1 on 6 matching bases. In germline, CDR1 is MNHEY, CDR2 SVGAGI. The ends were cut back, 0 bases at V and 3 bases at J, with 12 bases in the middle. This CDR3 contains 15 residues. The CDR3 protein is CASSYSRGRNYEQYF. The CDR3 DNA reads TGTGCCAGCAGTTACTCCAGGGGTCGCAACTACGAGCAGTACTTC.

The chain is built from TRBV19 and TRBJ1-6; the D is unclear. The CDR3 is 18 residues long. The germline CDR1 and CDR2 sequences are LNHDA and SQIVND (reference sequence). The V and J ends lost 7 bases and 9 bases respectively, with 28 bases between them. In DNA, the CDR3 is TGTGCCAGTACGCGCGGAACCTCAACGCTAATCCGGAGTTCACCCCTCCACTTT. Translating it yields CASTRGTSTLIRSSPLHF.

This chain links TRBV18 with TRBJ2-3; weak D call: TRBD1 (6 bases). CDR3 length equals 16 residues. Germline-derived CDR1 and CDR2 are KGHSH and LQKENI. Trimming took 2 bases from V and 1 from J, leaving 13 bases between them. For the CDR3, the DNA is TGTGCCAGCTCACCAGGCCAGGGGCAAGGCACAGATACGCAGTATTTT. Amino acids: CASSPGQGQGTDTQYF.

This chain links TRBV13 with TRBJ2-3; 7 positions match TRBD2. The trim removed 1 base at V and 7 bases at J, leaving 5 bases unmatched. The CDR3 totals 14 residues. The germline V gene encodes CDR1 PRHDT and CDR2 FYEKMQ (reference sequence). The CDR3 DNA sequence: TGTGCCAGCAGCTTAGAGGGGACTAAGAATACGCAGTATTTT. It translates to CASSLEGTKNTQYF.

The chain employs TRBV6-1 and TRBJ2-3; tentatively, D is TRBD2 (6 bases). The CDR3 length is 15 residues. The V gene's germline CDR1 is MNHNS and CDR2 SASEGT. Trimming removed 2 bases at V and 1 base at J, with 10 bases between. CDR3 loop: CASSETSTRTDTQYF. The CDR3 DNA follows: TGTGCCAGCAGTGAAACTAGCACCCGCACAGATACGCAGTATTTT.